The entry below describes one TCR beta chain. There is no known antigen for this receptor. Within one base of it there is no much larger clone, and no base qualities were kept. Collaborating institutions collected whole blood in K2EDTA tubes following their own protocols. For TCRbeta analysis, collaborators shipped samples as frozen whole blood, isolated PBMCs, or DNA extracted from either of those sample types. These data originate in a study of blood T cell repertoires in COVID-19 (TCRdb year 2020). About the investigation overall: Collaborator samples came from the United States, Italy and Spain and covered acute and convalescent phases of COVID-19. Where HLA class I and class II types were available, the types were taken from metadata supplied by the sample provider, not from assay-based typing. Sample metadata almost always included a de-identified subject ID, COVID-19 status, age in years and sex. The repertoires were released in a freely available public database intended as a resource for research on the immune response to SARS-CoV-2. The dataset comprised deeply sampled blood TCRbeta repertoires from subjects exposed to, actively infected with, or recovered from COVID-19. The prospective study material was composed of cDNA or gDNA derived from T cells, B-cell-depleted T cells, or PBMCs. Samples came from the ongoing ImmuneRACE study (first 160 participants) plus 1,254 subjects from 6 global collaborators. General study outcomes and caveats: The amount of clinical and demographic metadata varied by source and participant and was provided uncurated.

The immunoSEQ Assay, a bias-controlled multiplex PCR, was used to amplify TCRbeta CDR3 regions from genomic DNA. Processing in the source paper ran as follows. Nucleated cell counts per sample were estimated from amplification of reference gene primers within the assay. To quantify the absolute abundance of each unique TCRbeta CDR3 rearrangement, sequence reads were collapsed and filtered. For each sample, productive Simpson clonality was calculated as the square root of Simpson's diversity index over productive rearrangements. The table comes from immuneACCESS by way of TCRdb, which keeps in-frame sequences with V and J called. Part of the clones is missing from these tables; in studies checked, under half for an unresolved V gene and the rest for unknown reasons. The DNA gave D and trimming, while V, J and clone size come from that table. This sample comprises 110,000 to 150,000 clones, 80% of them detected only once. 5% of the sample rests with the top ten.

The receptor's source is a woman aged 50 to 60 with acute or convalescent COVID-19. Sample: peripheral blood.

The DNA reads TGTGCCAGCGGGGCGGGACAGGCCTATGGCTACACCTTC. Its translation reads: CASGAGQAYGYTF. In this chain, TRBV7-8 is recombined with TRBJ1-2; TRBD1 matches 8 bases in the middle. The CDR3, from cysteine to phenylalanine, totals 13 residues. The sequence is cut down to CDR3 DNA, 39 bases in frame from base 1. According to the germline V gene, CDR1 reads SGHVS and CDR2 reads FQNEAQ. V has 8 bases trimmed and J has 4 bases trimmed; junction bases matching no gene number 6.